Shown below are 18 T cell receptor beta chains from a single sample sequenced in a study of blood T cell repertoires in COVID-19. Sequenced by immunoSEQ multiplex PCR; TCRdb stores in-frame clones only, minus some. The sample includes approximately 53,000 clones, 90% of them seen just once. Source material: peripheral blood. These receptors were collected from a woman aged 80 or older with acute or convalescent COVID-19.

The genes are TRBV13 and TRBJ1-2; 8 bases match TRBD1. V lost 8 bases to trimming and J lost 4 bases; unmatched junction nucleotides: 3. CDR3 length: 12 residues. Looked up from germline, CDR1 is PRHDT and CDR2 is FYEKMQ (reference sequence). CDR3 region: CASQGQGYGYTF. CDR3 in DNA: TGTGCCAGCCAAGGACAGGGCTATGGCTACACCTTC.

This clone was recorded a few times. The V call is TRBV6-6, the J call TRBJ1-1; no definite D call. This CDR3 comprises 13 residues. Between the trimmed V and J ends, which lost 7 bases and 4 bases, there was a span of 13 bases. Looked up from germline, CDR1 is MNHNY and CDR2 is SVGAGI (reference sequence). The CDR3 loop reads CASMAGSSTEAFF. The DNA of the CDR3 is TGTGCCAGCATGGCAGGTTCGAGCACTGAAGCTTTCTTT.

This clone was counted once. The gene calls are TRBV6-5 and TRBJ2-1; the D gene is possibly TRBD1 (5 bases). CDR3 length: 14 amino acids. Trimming left V 7 bases short and J 3 bases short, with 13 bases between. Per the germline V gene, CDR1 is MNHEY and CDR2 is SVGAGI. This CDR3 is CASIAQQDYNEQFF. The CDR3 coding sequence is TGTGCCAGCATCGCCCAACAGGACTACAATGAGCAGTTCTTC.

The rearrangement links TRBV7-9 to TRBJ2-5, with 9 bases aligning to TRBD2. CDR3 length: 15 amino acids. V lost 4 bases, J lost 1 base, and 4 bases stayed unmatched. Per the germline V gene, CDR1 is SEHNR and CDR2 is FQNEAQ (reference sequence). CDR3 nucleotide sequence: TGTGCCAGCAGCTCAAGACTAGCGGCCCAAGAGACCCAGTACTTC. Translating it yields CASSSRLAAQETQYF.

V gene TRBV5-3 combines with J gene TRBJ1-4, with 8 bases lining up with TRBD1. TRBV5-3 is annotated as an ORF whose role is uncertain. This CDR3 is 12 amino acids long. Unmatched junction bases numbered 6, after V lost 9 bases and J lost 8 bases. CDR3 protein: CAKRQGWEKLFF. The CDR3 coding sequence is TGTGCCAAGAGACAGGGGTGGGAAAAACTGTTTTTT.

On this clone itself: Within the sample, other DNA sequences also encode this same CDR3. The rearrangement links TRBV28 to TRBJ1-1; TRBD1 is a possible D gene (5 bases). This CDR3 region has 12 residues. Germline values: CDR1 MDHEN, CDR2 SYDVKM. The ends were cut back, 6 bases at V and 4 bases at J, with 9 bases in the middle. DNA of the CDR3: TGTGCCAGCAGGACCGGGGGCACTGAAGCTTTCTTT. Residues: CASRTGGTEAFF.

J is TRBJ1-1 and V is TRBV7-9; the match to TRBD1 covers 8 bases. The CDR3 has 14 residues. J gave up 3 bases and V 4 bases, and 4 bases lay outside the gene matches. In germline, CDR1 is SEHNR, CDR2 FQNEAQ (reference sequence). CDR3 loop: CASSSSGGDTEAFF. The CDR3 DNA is TGTGCCAGCAGCTCCTCAGGGGGCGACACTGAAGCTTTCTTT. Complete variable domain (other parts from reference TRBV7-9 and TRBJ1-1): DTGVSQNPRHKITKRGQNVTFRCDPISEHNRLYWYRQTLGQGPEFLTYFQNEAQLEKSRLLSDRFSAERPKGSFSTLEIQRTEQGDSAMYLCASSSSGGDTEAFFGQGTRLTVV.

J is TRBJ2-7 and V is TRBV5-1, with TRBD1 as a possible D gene (5 bases). CDR1 SGHRS and CDR2 YFSETQ come from the germline V gene. Trimming removed 3 bases from V and 6 bases from J, with 22 bases in between. The CDR3 is made up of 16 amino acids. CDR3 protein: CASSSGEAMGLGEQYF. CDR3 coding DNA: TGCGCCAGCAGCTCCGGCGAAGCAATGGGGCTCGGCGAGCAGTACTTC.

The chain uses TRBV4-3 and TRBJ1-1, with a tentative D call TRBD1 (6 bases). Deletions cut 1 base from V and 4 bases from J, with 13 bases between. The germline CDR1 and CDR2 sequences are LGHNA and YSLEER. CDR3 length: 15 residues. The CDR3, as DNA: TGCGCCAGCAGCCAAGCTCGGGGGGCCGGCACTGAAGCTTTCTTT. Amino acid sequence: CASSQARGAGTEAFF.

The table lists this clone with a few counts. The V and J genes are TRBV6-2 or TRBV6-3 and TRBJ1-2; D gene uncertain. Looked up from germline, CDR1 is MNHEY and CDR2 is SVGEGT. V lost 6 bases, J lost 4 bases, and 6 bases lay in between. This CDR3 region has 11 residues. In nucleotides, the CDR3 is TGTGCCAGCAGCAGCCTCTATGGCTACACCTTC. Protein: CASSSLYGYTF.

In DNA form, the CDR3 reads TGTGCCAGCAGCTTAGCAGGGACACTTGCCTACGAGCAGTACTTC. This codes for CASSLAGTLAYEQYF. The gene calls are TRBV27 and TRBJ2-7; D may be TRBD1 (6 bases). Germline CDR1 reads MNHEY; CDR2 reads SMNVEV (reference sequence). The CDR3 runs 15 residues. V was pared by 6 bases and J by 2 bases, with 17 bases between.

This rearrangement joins TRBV6-5 to TRBJ2-6, with D unclear. Looked up from germline, CDR1 is MNHEY and CDR2 is SVGAGI. The V end lost 1 base, the J end lost 0 bases, and 4 bases lay between the germline ends. The CDR3 spans 15 residues. This CDR3 is CASSYWASGANVLTF. The CDR3 DNA follows: TGTGCCAGCAGTTACTGGGCCTCTGGGGCCAACGTCCTGACTTTC.

J is TRBJ1-1 and V is TRBV2; D uncertain. The CDR3 consists of 14 residues. Germline V gives CDR1 SNHLY, CDR2 FYNNEI. V gave up 7 bases and J gave up 1 base, with 13 bases separating them. The CDR3 here is CASIGSRRNTEAFF. DNA of the CDR3: TGTGCCAGCATTGGCTCCCGAAGGAACACTGAAGCTTTCTTT.

This chain uses TRBV29-1 with TRBJ1-1; D call uncertain. CDR3 length: 13 amino acids. Germline lookup yields CDR1 SQVTM and CDR2 ANQGSEA. V lost 0 bases, J lost 4 bases, and 9 bases lay in between. Here the CDR3 reads CSVEEVRGTEAFF. CDR3 nucleotide sequence: TGCAGCGTTGAAGAGGTCCGGGGCACTGAAGCTTTCTTT.

The rearrangement uses TRBV11-1 and TRBJ1-1; 7 bases match TRBD1. Germline CDR1 and CDR2: SGHAT and FQDESV (reference sequence). This CDR3 comprises 13 residues. V was pared by 5 bases and J by 4 bases, with 4 bases of the junction left unmatched. CDR3 amino acids: CASSLDRPTEAFF. The CDR3 DNA sequence: TGTGCCAGCAGCCTGGACAGGCCCACTGAAGCTTTCTTT.

CDR3 DNA: TGTGCCATCAGTGAGACAGAGAACACTGAAGCTTTCTTT. Translating it yields CAISETENTEAFF. V usage is TRBV10-3 and J usage is TRBJ1-1; D is undetermined. Trimming cost V 2 bases and J 1 base, with 5 bases left between them. The germline V gene encodes CDR1 ENHRY and CDR2 SYGVKD. This CDR3 is built from 13 residues.

The CDR3 reads CASSPQTGFEKLFF. DNA for the CDR3: TGCGCCAGCAGCCCCCAGACAGGGTTTGAAAAACTGTTTTTT. The J gene is TRBJ1-4, the V gene TRBV4-1; 7 nucleotides agree with TRBD1. Unmatched junction bases numbered 6, after V lost 4 bases and J lost 7 bases. The CDR3 consists of 14 residues. Germline V gene lookup returns CDR1 MGHRA and CDR2 YSYEKL.

J is TRBJ2-7 and V is TRBV10-3, with no clear D. CDR1 ENHRY and CDR2 SYGVKD come from the germline V gene. The V gene lost 8 bases and the J gene lost 9 bases, with 17 bases spanning the gap. CDR3 size: 12 residues. In nucleotides, the CDR3 is TGTGCCATCGCCACCGCCCCATCGGGGCAGTACTTC. It is translated as CAIATAPSGQYF.